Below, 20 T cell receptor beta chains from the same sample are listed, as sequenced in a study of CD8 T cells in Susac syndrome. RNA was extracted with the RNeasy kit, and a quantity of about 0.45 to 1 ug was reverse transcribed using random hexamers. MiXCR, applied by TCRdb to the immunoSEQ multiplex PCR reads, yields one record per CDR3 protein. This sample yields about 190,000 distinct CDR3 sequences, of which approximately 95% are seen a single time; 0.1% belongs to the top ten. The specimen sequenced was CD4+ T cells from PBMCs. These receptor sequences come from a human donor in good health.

The CDR3 here is CASSVGAGGNNEQFF. The DNA of the CDR3 is TGTGCCAGCAGCGTAGGAGCGGGAGGGAACAATGAGCAGTTCTTC. V usage is TRBV9 and J usage is TRBJ2-1; TRBD2 aligns across 10 bases. CDR1 and CDR2 from the germline V gene are SGDLS and YYNGEE. The CDR3 totals 15 residues. Trimming took 0 bases from V and 5 from J; bases not matched to a gene: 2.

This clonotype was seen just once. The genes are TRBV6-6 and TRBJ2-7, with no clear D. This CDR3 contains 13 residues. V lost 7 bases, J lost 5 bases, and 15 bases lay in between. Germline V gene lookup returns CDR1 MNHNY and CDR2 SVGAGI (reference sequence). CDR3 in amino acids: CASTAADLDEQYV. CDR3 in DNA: TGTGCCAGCACTGCCGCAGACCTCGACGAGCAGTACGTC.

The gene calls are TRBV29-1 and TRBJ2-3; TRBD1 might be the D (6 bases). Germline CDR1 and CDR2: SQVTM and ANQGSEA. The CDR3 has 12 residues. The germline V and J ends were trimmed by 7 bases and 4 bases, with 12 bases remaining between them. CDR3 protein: CSANTGSDTQYF. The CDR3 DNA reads TGCAGCGCCAATACAGGGTCAGATACGCAGTATTTT.

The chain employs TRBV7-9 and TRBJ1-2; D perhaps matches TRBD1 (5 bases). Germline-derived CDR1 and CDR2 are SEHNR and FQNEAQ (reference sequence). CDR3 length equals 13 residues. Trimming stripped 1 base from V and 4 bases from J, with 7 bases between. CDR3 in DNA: TGTGCCAGCAGCTTAGGGGGGATCTATGGCTACACCTTC. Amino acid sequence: CASSLGGIYGYTF.

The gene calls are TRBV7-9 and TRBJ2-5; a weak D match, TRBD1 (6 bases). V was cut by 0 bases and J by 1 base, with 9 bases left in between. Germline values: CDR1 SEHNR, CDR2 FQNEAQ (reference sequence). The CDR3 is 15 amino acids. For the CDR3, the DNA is TGTGCCAGCAGCTTAGCCCGGGACACCCAAGAGACCCAGTACTTC. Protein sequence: CASSLARDTQETQYF.

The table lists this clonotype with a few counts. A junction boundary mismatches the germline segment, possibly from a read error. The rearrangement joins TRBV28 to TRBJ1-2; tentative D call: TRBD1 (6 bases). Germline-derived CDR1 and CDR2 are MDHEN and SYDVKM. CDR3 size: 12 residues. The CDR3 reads CASSSGQTVYTF. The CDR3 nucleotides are TGTGCTAGCAGTTCCGGACAGACGGTCTACACCTTC.

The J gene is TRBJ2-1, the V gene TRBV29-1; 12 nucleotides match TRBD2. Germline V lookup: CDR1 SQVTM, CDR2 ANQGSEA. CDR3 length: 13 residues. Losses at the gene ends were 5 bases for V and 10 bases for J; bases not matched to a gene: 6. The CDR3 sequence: CSVIRTSGNEQFF. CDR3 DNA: TGCAGCGTTATTCGGACTAGCGGGAACGAGCAGTTCTTC.

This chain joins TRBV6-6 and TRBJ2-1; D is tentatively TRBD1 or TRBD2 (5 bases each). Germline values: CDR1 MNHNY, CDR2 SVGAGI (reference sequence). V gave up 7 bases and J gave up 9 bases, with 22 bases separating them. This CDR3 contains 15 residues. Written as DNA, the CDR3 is TGTGCCAGCATCAACAGACAGCTGGGGGAGTCTGAGCAGTTCTTC. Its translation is CASINRQLGESEQFF.

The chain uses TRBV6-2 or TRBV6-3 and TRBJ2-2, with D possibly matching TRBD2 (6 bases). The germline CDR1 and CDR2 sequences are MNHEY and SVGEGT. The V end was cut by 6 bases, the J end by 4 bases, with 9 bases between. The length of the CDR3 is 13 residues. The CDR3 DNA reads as TGTGCCAGCAGATTGGGAGGCACCGGGGAGCTGTTTTTT. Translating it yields CASRLGGTGELFF.

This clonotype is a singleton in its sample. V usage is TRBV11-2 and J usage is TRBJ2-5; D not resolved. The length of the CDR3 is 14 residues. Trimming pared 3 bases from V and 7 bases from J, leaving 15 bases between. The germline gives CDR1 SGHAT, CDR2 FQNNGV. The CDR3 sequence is CASSFPFLSGTQYF. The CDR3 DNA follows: TGTGCCAGCAGCTTCCCGTTTTTATCTGGGACCCAGTACTTC.

The CDR3 sequence is CASSLTGASGYTF. The DNA of the CDR3 is TGTGCCAGCAGTTTGACAGGGGCCTCTGGCTACACCTTC. The rearrangement uses TRBV6-1 and TRBJ1-2; 8 bases agree with TRBD1. V lost 5 bases to trimming and J lost 7 bases; unmatched junction nucleotides: 6. This CDR3 comprises 13 residues. Germline assignment: CDR1 MNHNS and CDR2 SASEGT.

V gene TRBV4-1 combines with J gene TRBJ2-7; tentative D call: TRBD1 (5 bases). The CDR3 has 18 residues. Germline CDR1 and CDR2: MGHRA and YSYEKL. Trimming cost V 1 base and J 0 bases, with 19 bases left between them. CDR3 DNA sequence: TGCGCCAGCAGCCAAGGCTCCCCGCAGGACACCTCCTCCTACGAGCAGTACTTC. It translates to CASSQGSPQDTSSYEQYF.

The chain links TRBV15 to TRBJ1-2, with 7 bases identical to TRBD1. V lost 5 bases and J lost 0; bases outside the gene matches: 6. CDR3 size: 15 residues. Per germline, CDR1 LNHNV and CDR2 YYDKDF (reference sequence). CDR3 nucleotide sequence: TGTGCCACCAGCGGAGGACAGGCCCCTAACTATGGCTACACCTTC. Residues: CATSGGQAPNYGYTF. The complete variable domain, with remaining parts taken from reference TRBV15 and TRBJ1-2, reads DAMVIQNPRYQVTQFGKPVTLSCSQTLNHNVMYWYQQKSSQAPKLLFHYYDKDFNNEADTPDNFQSRRPNTSFCFLDIRSPGLGDTAMYLCATSGGQAPNYGYTFGSGTRLTVV.

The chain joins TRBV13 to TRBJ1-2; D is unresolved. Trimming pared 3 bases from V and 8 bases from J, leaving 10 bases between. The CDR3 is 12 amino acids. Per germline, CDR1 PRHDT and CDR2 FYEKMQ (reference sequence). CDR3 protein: CASSLRSWGYTF. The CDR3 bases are TGTGCCAGCAGCTTGAGGTCTTGGGGCTACACCTTC.

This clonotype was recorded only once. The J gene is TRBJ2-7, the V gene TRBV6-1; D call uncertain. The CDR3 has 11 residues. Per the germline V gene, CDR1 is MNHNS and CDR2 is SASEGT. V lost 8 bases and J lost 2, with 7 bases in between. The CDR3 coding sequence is TGTGCCAGCCGCCGGACCTACGAGCAGTACTTC. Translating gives CASRRTYEQYF.

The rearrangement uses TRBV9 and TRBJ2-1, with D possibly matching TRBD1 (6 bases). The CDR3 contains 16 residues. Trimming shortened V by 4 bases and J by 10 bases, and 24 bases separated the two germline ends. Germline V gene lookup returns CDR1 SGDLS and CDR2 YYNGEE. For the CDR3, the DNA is TGTGCCAGCAGCCCCCAGGGGTCTCTAGCCGCCCCAGAGCAGTTCTTC. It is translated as CASSPQGSLAAPEQFF.

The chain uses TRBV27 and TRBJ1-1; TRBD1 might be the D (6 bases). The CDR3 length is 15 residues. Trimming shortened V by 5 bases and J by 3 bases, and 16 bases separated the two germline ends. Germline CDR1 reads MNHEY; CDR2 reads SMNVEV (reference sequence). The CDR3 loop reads CASSRNRVTDTEAFF. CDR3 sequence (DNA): TGTGCCAGCAGTCGCAACAGGGTAACGGACACTGAAGCTTTCTTT.

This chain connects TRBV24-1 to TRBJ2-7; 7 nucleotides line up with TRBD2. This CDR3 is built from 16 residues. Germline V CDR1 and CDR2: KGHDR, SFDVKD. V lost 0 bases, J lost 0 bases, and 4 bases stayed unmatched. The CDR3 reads CATSDLPASGSYEQYF. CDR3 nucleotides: TGTGCCACCAGTGATTTGCCGGCTAGCGGCTCCTACGAGCAGTACTTC.

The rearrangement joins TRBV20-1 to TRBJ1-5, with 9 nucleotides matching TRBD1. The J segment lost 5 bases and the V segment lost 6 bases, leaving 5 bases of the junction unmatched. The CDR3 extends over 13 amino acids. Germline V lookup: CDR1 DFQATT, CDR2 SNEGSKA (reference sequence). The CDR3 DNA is TGCAGTGCAAGGACAGGGGACTATCAGCCCCAGCATTTT. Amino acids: CSARTGDYQPQHF.

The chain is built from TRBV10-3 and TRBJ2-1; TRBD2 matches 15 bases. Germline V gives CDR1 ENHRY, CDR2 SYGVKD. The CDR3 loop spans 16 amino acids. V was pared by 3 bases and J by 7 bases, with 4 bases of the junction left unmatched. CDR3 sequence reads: CAISDLGLAGGNEQFF. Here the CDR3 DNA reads TGTGCCATCAGTGACTTGGGACTAGCGGGGGGTAATGAGCAGTTCTTC.